What follows is one TCR beta chain and its context. The target antigen is unknown. Profiling relied on immunoSEQ multiplex PCR, and the TCRdb table lists in-frame clones only, not all of them. The table has roughly 590,000 clones, nearly 97% seen once. This sample stems from a study of shared clonotypes between healthy human individuals. Naive-designated CD8 cells lacked CD45RO, were positively enriched for CCR7, and omitted terminally differentiated effector memory CD45RA+ cells. The donor population consisted of healthy HIV-negative adults with no recent acute infections or vaccinations. Donors, without exception, were Caucasian adults residing in Nashville, Tennessee. Trimming left V 8 bases short and J 3 bases short, with 10 bases between. This CDR3 contains 12 residues. Germline values: CDR1 MNHEY, CDR2 SVGAGI. General study findings and limits: The sampled material consisted only of blood, and tissue repertoires are likely to differ. In general, naive subsets displayed greater estimated richness than memory subsets did.

This chain joins TRBV6-5 and TRBJ1-2, with D perhaps TRBD1 (5 bases). The origin of this receptor is a woman in her 30s in good health. The sample was naive CD8+ T cells sorted from blood. This chain's CDR3 is CASSPTDYGYTF. In DNA, the CDR3 is TGTGCCAGCTCCCCGACAGACTATGGCTACACCTTC.